This T cell receptor (beta chain) was captured by sequencing in a study of T cells in Graves' hyperthyroidism and ophthalmopathy. Each person with ophthalmopathy scored at least 3 on the Clinical Activity Score, reached NOSPECS grade 4 or higher, and had been ill under 3 months. Lactation, pregnancy, other autoimmune disease or uncontrolled infection excluded patients. Amplified TCR beta CDR3 regions derived from RNA transcripts. Initially, a first-round RT-PCR of the TCR CDR3 employed the HTBI primer set. MiXCR, applied by TCRdb to the multiplex PCR reads, yields one record per CDR3 protein. The sample includes nearly 600,000 distinct CDR3 sequences, approximately 15% of them seen just once. Concerning this clonotype: Since no conserved phenylalanine or tryptophan closes the CDR3, a read error is the likely cause.

V was pared by 1 base and J by 5 bases, with 12 bases of the junction left unmatched. The CDR3 loop spans 18 amino acids. Looked up from germline, CDR1 is DFQATT and CDR2 is SNEGSKA (reference sequence). The gene calls are TRBV20-1 and TRBJ2-5, with TRBD2 matching over 14 bases. The TCR sequence derives from a woman between 18 and 29 years old with Graves' ophthalmopathy. The sequenced sample consisted of blood. This CDR3 reads CSARGEGTSGRFWETQYL. Here the CDR3 DNA reads TGCAGTGCTAGAGGCGAGGGGACTAGCGGGAGATTTTGGGAGACCCAGTACCTC.